The next 13 T cell receptor beta chains were all read from a single sample in a study of cytomegalovirus exposure and HLA in healthy donors (dated by TCRdb to 2016 to 2017). Libraries were built with the immunoSEQ multiplex PCR assay. For the multiplex PCR, a mixture combining 60 forward primers for TCR Vbeta segments and 13 reverse primers for TCR Jbeta segments was used. TCRdb took this table from immuneACCESS and kept in-frame rearrangements with V and J called. Such tables lack part of the clones; where checked against another copy, unresolved V genes explain under half of the gap, and the rest is unexplained. Here the sample has 120,000 to 150,000 clones; around 84% occur a single time. The ten most abundant clones make up around 2.9% of the sample. The material sequenced was PBMCs. The origin of the receptors is a man in his forties or fifties in good health and CMV-seropositive.

The V and J genes are TRBV5-1 and TRBJ1-4, with D unclear. The germline V gene encodes CDR1 SGHRS and CDR2 YFSETQ. CDR3 length: 17 residues. V was pared by 4 bases and J by 1 base, with 17 bases between. CDR3 DNA: TGCGCCAGCAGCCCCCGAGGAGCCCTCTTAACTAATGAAAAACTGTTTTTT. Amino acids: CASSPRGALLTNEKLFF.

The rearrangement links TRBV27 to TRBJ2-7; TRBD1 agrees at 9 bases. The CDR3 is 14 residues long. Germline lookup yields CDR1 MNHEY and CDR2 SMNVEV (reference sequence). V shed 7 bases, J shed 2 bases, and the junction held 6 bases outside the gene matches. The CDR3 sequence: CASIGQGTPYEQYF. Here the CDR3 DNA reads TGTGCCAGCATTGGACAGGGGACCCCCTACGAGCAGTACTTC.

In its sample, this clone was seen once. The chain combines TRBV7-8 with TRBJ2-2; 8 nucleotides align to TRBD2. CDR1 and CDR2 (germline): SGHVS, FQNEAQ. J gave up 5 bases and V 7 bases, and 12 bases lay outside the gene matches. CDR3 length: 16 residues. The CDR3 sequence is CASILSGSPKTGELFF. The CDR3 nucleotides read TGTGCCAGCATCCTCAGCGGGAGCCCTAAGACCGGGGAGCTGTTTTTT.

V and J are TRBV9 and TRBJ1-5; D is unresolved. Looked up from germline, CDR1 is SGDLS and CDR2 is YYNGEE. V lost 3 bases and J lost 0, with 7 bases in between. CDR3 size: 14 residues. CDR3 residues: CASSDSYSNQPQHF. The CDR3 coding sequence is TGTGCCAGCAGCGACAGCTATAGCAATCAGCCCCAGCATTTT.

The chain couples TRBV6-5 to TRBJ2-5; 9 bases fit TRBD2. J was trimmed by 6 bases and V by 2 bases; bases with no gene match: 10. The germline V gene has CDR1 MNHEY and CDR2 SVGAGI. The CDR3 loop spans 16 amino acids. The CDR3 nucleotides read TGTGCCAGCAGTTACGGGTCGGCGGGAGGGCCGAAGACCCAGTACTTC. It is translated as CASSYGSAGGPKTQYF.

The chain employs TRBV6-1 and TRBJ2-1; TRBD2 is a possible D gene (5 bases). V was clipped by 7 bases and J by 0 bases, with 13 bases between them. Germline CDR1 is MNHNS and CDR2 is SASEGT. The CDR3 covers 15 residues. The CDR3 bases are TGTGCCAGCATCAGTAGCGATAGCTCCTACAATGAGCAGTTCTTC. Protein: CASISSDSSYNEQFF.

The chain uses TRBV6-5 and TRBJ1-2; 9 bases are shared with TRBD1. This CDR3 region has 15 residues. The ends lost 4 bases at V and 5 bases at J; junction bases unmatched: 8. Germline values: CDR1 MNHEY, CDR2 SVGAGI. CDR3 amino acids: CASSSQETGGYGYTF. The DNA for the CDR3 is TGTGCCAGCAGTTCGCAAGAGACAGGGGGTTATGGCTACACCTTC.

Written as DNA, the CDR3 is TGTGCCAGCAGCTTAGGGCCGGGAAGCTCCTACAATGAGCAGTTCTTC. Translated: CASSLGPGSSYNEQFF. The V call is TRBV11-3, the J call TRBJ2-1; weak D call: TRBD2 (5 bases). Between the trimmed V and J ends, which lost 1 base and 0 bases, there was a span of 10 bases. The length of the CDR3 is 16 residues. The germline gives CDR1 SGHNT, CDR2 YENEEA.

The chain recombines TRBV14 with TRBJ2-5; TRBD2 matches 16 bases. Germline assignment: CDR1 SGHDN and CDR2 FVKESK. The length of the CDR3 is 19 residues. Unmatched junction bases numbered 13, after V lost 4 bases and J lost 5 bases. CDR3 DNA: TGTGCCAGCAGCCTCCTCCCGGGACTAGCGGGAGGGAGGAGGGAGACCCAGTACTTC. It encodes CASSLLPGLAGGRRETQYF.

The chain carries TRBV6-1 and TRBJ2-5; no reliable D call. CDR3 length: 13 amino acids. Trimming left V 10 bases short and J 2 bases short, with 14 bases between. Germline values: CDR1 MNHNS, CDR2 SASEGT. The CDR3 protein is CATAEQLQETQYF. CDR3 bases: TGTGCCACGGCGGAGCAATTACAAGAGACCCAGTACTTC.

The chain is built from TRBV19 and TRBJ1-2; 12 bases align to TRBD1. The CDR3 extends over 14 amino acids. The germline gives CDR1 LNHDA, CDR2 SQIVND (reference sequence). V lost 5 bases, J lost 8 bases, and 6 bases stayed unmatched. CDR3 amino acids: CASSVGQGAGGYTF. CDR3 DNA: TGTGCCAGTAGTGTGGGACAGGGGGCAGGAGGCTACACCTTC.

This chain links TRBV28 with TRBJ1-2, with 7 bases identical to TRBD1. V lost 2 bases to trimming and J lost 6 bases; unmatched junction nucleotides: 6. CDR1 is MDHEN, CDR2 SYDVKM, per germline. This CDR3 has 14 residues. CDR3: CASSLRTGRNGYTF. DNA for the CDR3: TGTGCCAGCAGTTTAAGGACAGGAAGGAATGGCTACACCTTC.

This clone has a handful of counts. The chain combines TRBV15 with TRBJ1-3; no reliable D call. The V and J ends lost 3 bases and 0 bases respectively, with 15 bases between them. CDR1 LNHNV and CDR2 YYDKDF come from the germline V gene (reference sequence). The CDR3 runs 17 residues. CDR3 in DNA: TGTGCCACCAGCAGCGATTATACAGCTAACTCTGGAAACACCATATATTTT. Protein sequence: CATSSDYTANSGNTIYF.